This T cell receptor beta chain was captured in a study of regulatory T cells in long-lasting Graves disease. As regards this clonotype: Its matching antigen is unknown. This may come from a read error, since a much larger clone is one base off.

Notes on the study in general: Persistent patients shared 2,741 public clonotypes among themselves. Newly diagnosed patients shared fewer, at about a thousand.

The TCR beta library used iRepertoire HTBI primers with Arm-PCR amplification of CDR3. In the authors' methods: Spanning all samples, the identified segments comprised about 62 TRBV and around 15 TRBJ. Using its own MiXCR run on the multiplex PCR reads, TCRdb lists one record per CDR3 protein. The V and J calls, along with clone size, are taken from TCRdb and not from the paper's own processing. The sample lists about 620,000 distinct CDR3 sequences, 16% occurring once. Time point reported: newly diagnosed GD, antithyroid drugs for less than 3 months. There was RNA extracted from PBMCs, and the TCR library was made from it. This CDR3 is built from 19 residues. Germline V lookup: CDR1 GTSNPN, CDR2 SVGIG (reference sequence). These data were also reused for a study on T cells in Graves' hyperthyroidism and ophthalmopathy.

Sequencing was performed on peripheral blood mononuclear cells (PBMCs), taken at new diagnosis, from a patient treated with antithyroid drugs. The clonotype was recovered from a woman between 25 and 40 years old with Graves disease. The V call is TRBV30, the J call TRBJ2-1; 14 nucleotides match TRBD2. The CDR3 DNA reads TGTGCCTGGAGGACGGTGGGACTAGCGGGAGCGTCGGCCTACAATGAGCGGTTCTTC. It codes for CAWRTVGLAGASAYNERFF.